This T cell receptor beta chain was identified during a study of blood T cell repertoires in COVID-19. Germline values: CDR1 MNHEY, CDR2 SVGAGI. V was cut by 3 bases and J by 5 bases, with 10 bases left in between. CDR3 length: 13 residues. The repertoire was sequenced with immunoSEQ multiplex PCR; TCRdb's copy has only in-frame clones and lacks some. The sample holds some 150,000 clones, more than 70% seen once. The rearrangement joins TRBV6-5 to TRBJ1-2; D possibly corresponds to TRBD1 (6 bases). This clonotype was sampled from a woman between 50 and 59 years old in a cohort exposed to, infected with or recovered from COVID-19 (not recorded which). Sequencing was carried out using PBMCs or T cells enriched from blood (not recorded which). CDR3 nucleotides: TGTGCCAGCAGTTATGGACAGCAATATGGCTACACCTTC. Translated, it gives CASSYGQQYGYTF.